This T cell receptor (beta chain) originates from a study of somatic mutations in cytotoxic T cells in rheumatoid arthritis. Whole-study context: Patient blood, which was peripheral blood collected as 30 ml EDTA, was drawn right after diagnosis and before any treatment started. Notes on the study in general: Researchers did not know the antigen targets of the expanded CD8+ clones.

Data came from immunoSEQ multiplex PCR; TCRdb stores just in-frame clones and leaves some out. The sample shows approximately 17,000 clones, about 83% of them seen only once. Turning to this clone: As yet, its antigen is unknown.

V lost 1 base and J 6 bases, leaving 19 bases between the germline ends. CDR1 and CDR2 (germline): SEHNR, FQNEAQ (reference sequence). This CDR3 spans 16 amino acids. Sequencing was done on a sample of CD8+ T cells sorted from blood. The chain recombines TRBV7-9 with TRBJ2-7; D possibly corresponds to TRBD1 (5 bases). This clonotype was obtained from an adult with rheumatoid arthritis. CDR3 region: CASSLVRPAQGLEQYF. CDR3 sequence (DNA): TGTGCCAGCAGCTTAGTCCGACCCGCGCAGGGCCTCGAGCAGTACTTC.